This record looks at one T cell receptor beta chain sequence and its context. The antigen is undetermined. The ends were cut back, 0 bases at V and 0 bases at J, with 14 bases in the middle. Germline V CDR1 and CDR2: SGHTA, FQGNSA. This CDR3 comprises 17 residues. The data originate from a study of shared clonotypes between healthy human individuals. On the study more broadly: There were three CD4 naive, three CD4 memory, two CD8 naive and one CD8 memory plates per donor. Findings and caveats of the study: Larger richness was generally estimated for naive than memory subsets. Sharing across four donors was highest in naive CD4 (roughly 5%) and lowest in memory CD8 (approximately 0.4%). Non-shared clonotypes had lower generation probabilities than clonotypes shared by all four sorted-subset donors.

Generated by immunoSEQ multiplex PCR, the TCRdb table keeps only in-frame clones and is missing some. The sample contains 650,000 to 700,000 clones, roughly 91% of which appear only once. The receptor was derived from a man aged 18-30 years in good health. Some clones in this sample may be carry-over from other donors' samples. The sample consisted of memory CD8+ T cells from PBMCs. Subset here: CD45RO+ cells pooled with CCR7-negative TemRA cells. The chain is built from TRBV7-2 and TRBJ1-1; D call uncertain. For the CDR3, the DNA is TGTGCCAGCAGCTTAGCTGTGATCCTAGGTATGAACACTGAAGCTTTCTTT. It specifies CASSLAVILGMNTEAFF.